These 13 T cell receptor beta chains were sequenced from one sample in a study of T cells in Graves' hyperthyroidism and ophthalmopathy. The investigators amplified TCR beta CDR3 regions from RNA transcripts. First-round RT-PCR targeting the TCR CDR3 was performed with the HTBI primer set. Each CDR3 protein is one row after TCRdb ran MiXCR on the multiplex PCR reads. The profile shows 700,000 to 950,000 distinct CDR3 sequences, about a third of them singletons. The sequencing sample was made of blood. The receptors were sampled from a woman in her thirties or forties with Graves' hyperthyroidism.

The table lists this clonotype with many counts. The chain couples TRBV7-2 to TRBJ2-5, with TRBD2 as a possible D gene (5 bases). The CDR3 runs to 16 residues. V was clipped by 8 bases and J by 5 bases, with 24 bases between them. CDR1 and CDR2 (germline): SGHTA, FQGNSA. The CDR3 sequence: CASSREGSGFGETQYF. The CDR3 region has the DNA TGTGCCAGCTCTCGAGAGGGCTCAGGATTTGGGGAGACCCAGTACTTC.

The genes are TRBV9 and TRBJ1-4; D uncertain. Germline assignment: CDR1 SGDLS and CDR2 YYNGEE. The CDR3 is 15 residues long. V lost 1 base to trimming and J lost 1 base, with 8 bases between them. DNA for the CDR3: TGTGCCAGCAGCGTATGTGGCAGAACTAATGAAAAACTGTTTTTT. Translating it yields CASSVCGRTNEKLFF.

This clonotype has at least ten counts. The chain recombines TRBV5-1 with TRBJ1-1, with unresolved D. Germline V gives CDR1 SGHRS, CDR2 YFSETQ. The CDR3 is 13 residues long. V was trimmed by 3 bases and J by 7 bases, leaving 13 bases between them. CDR3 nucleotides: TGCGCCAGCAGCTCTGACCGTAGCGGTGAAGCTTTCTTT. This codes for CASSSDRSGEAFF. Drawing the rest from reference TRBV5-1 and TRBJ1-1, the complete variable domain is KAGVTQTPRYLIKTRGQQVTLSCSPISGHRSVSWYQQTPGQGLQFLFEYFSETQRNKGNFPGRFSGRQFSNSRSEMNVSTLELGDSALYLCASSSDRSGEAFFGQGTRLTVV.

This chain joins TRBV7-2 and TRBJ2-5, with a weak D call TRBD1 (6 bases). V lost 0 bases to trimming and J lost 11 bases, with 16 bases between them. Per germline, CDR1 SGHTA and CDR2 FQGNSA. The CDR3 covers 14 residues. The CDR3 DNA sequence: TGTGCCAGCAGCTTAGCGGGGTGGACAGATACGCAGTACTTC. As protein: CASSLAGWTDTQYF.

In its sample, this clonotype was seen many times. The rearrangement links TRBV29-1 to TRBJ1-2; D gene ambiguous. Trimming cost V 5 bases and J 4 bases, with 14 bases left between them. The V gene's germline CDR1 is SQVTM and CDR2 ANQGSEA. This CDR3 is 13 amino acids long. CDR3 protein: CSVIEGEGYGYTF. The CDR3 bases are TGCAGCGTTATCGAGGGCGAGGGCTATGGCTACACCTTC.

To note about this clonotype: Since no conserved phenylalanine or tryptophan closes the CDR3, a read error is the likely cause. The limits of the CDR3 on the DNA are not certain, so only TCRdb's listed CDR3 is given. This chain links TRBV10-3 with TRBJ2-6; TRBD2 is taken as the D call from the table, unchecked against the DNA. CDR1 is ENHRY and CDR2 is SYGVKD in the germline V gene. The CDR3 length is 9 residues, termini included. CDR3 in amino acids: CAISESRAS.

V and J are TRBV2 and TRBJ1-2; D gene ambiguous. The CDR3 sequence is 10 residues long. Between the trimmed V and J ends, which lost 7 bases and 8 bases, there was a span of 8 bases. Germline V CDR1 and CDR2: SNHLY, FYNNEI. CDR3 sequence: CASNTGGYTF. The CDR3 region has the DNA TGTGCCAGCAACACGGGGGGCTACACCTTC.

This clonotype was picked up many times. The J gene is TRBJ1-1, the V gene TRBV19; a possible D gene is TRBD1 (5 bases). Germline values: CDR1 LNHDA, CDR2 SQIVND (reference sequence). Deletions cut 2 bases from V and 1 base from J, with 11 bases between. The CDR3 runs 15 residues. As DNA, the CDR3 is TGTGCCAGTAGTATATCGGGGGTTACGAACACTGAAGCTTTCTTT. Residues: CASSISGVTNTEAFF.

This clonotype was detected ten times or more. The J gene is TRBJ1-1, the V gene TRBV7-9; no reliable D call. This CDR3 is built from 13 residues. V shed 3 bases and J shed 1 base, with 6 bases lying between them. From germline, CDR1 is SEHNR and CDR2 FQNEAQ (reference sequence). The CDR3 DNA is TGTGCCAGCAGCTTCCCCCCGAACACTGAAGCTTTCTTT. It codes for CASSFPPNTEAFF. Full variable domain (remainder filled in from reference TRBV7-9 and TRBJ1-1): DTGVSQNPRHKITKRGQNVTFRCDPISEHNRLYWYRQTLGQGPEFLTYFQNEAQLEKSRLLSDRFSAERPKGSFSTLEIQRTEQGDSAMYLCASSFPPNTEAFFGQGTRLTVV.

The chain joins TRBV5-6 to TRBJ1-2, with 7 bases that match TRBD1. The junction had 2 bases not matched to a gene; V was cut back by 0 bases and J by 3 bases. The germline gives CDR1 SGHDT, CDR2 YYEEEE. The CDR3 length is 14 residues. The CDR3 region is CASSLDTGDYGYTF. The CDR3 region has the DNA TGTGCCAGCAGCTTGGATACAGGGGACTATGGCTACACCTTC.

The table lists this clonotype with many counts. V gene TRBV10-3 combines with J gene TRBJ1-5; the D is unclear. Germline CDR1 is ENHRY and CDR2 is SYGVKD. This CDR3 spans 12 amino acids. Trimming removed 4 bases from V and 6 bases from J, with 7 bases in between. CDR3 sequence (DNA): TGTGCCATCAGTGCAGAGGGTCAGCCCCAGCATTTT. It yields the protein CAISAEGQPQHF.

This sequence joins TRBV7-9 and TRBJ2-6; TRBD1 matches at 7 bases. The germline gives CDR1 SEHNR, CDR2 FQNEAQ (reference sequence). The CDR3 runs 16 residues. V lost 4 bases, J lost 4 bases, and 7 bases stayed unmatched. CDR3: CASSSPQGFGANVLTF. In DNA form, the CDR3 reads TGTGCCAGCAGCTCACCACAGGGGTTCGGGGCCAACGTCCTGACTTTC.

This clonotype was detected many times. This chain uses TRBV20-1 with TRBJ1-6; the D is unclear. From germline, CDR1 is DFQATT and CDR2 SNEGSKA (reference sequence). V shed 3 bases and J shed 7 bases, with 7 bases lying between them. This CDR3 region has 12 residues. CDR3 in amino acids: CSARGGNSPLHF. Written as DNA, the CDR3 is TGCAGTGCTAGGGGTGGCAATTCACCCCTCCACTTT.